The 22 T cell receptor beta chains presented below share a single source sample, sequenced in a study of cytomegalovirus exposure and HLA in healthy donors. PCR amplification relied on 60 Vbeta primers (plus 13 Jbeta primers). The table came from immunoSEQ multiplex PCR; TCRdb's copy has only in-frame clones and leaves some out. The table has approximately 160,000 clones, approximately 84% seen once; the top ten hold 4.8%. The sequenced sample consisted of PBMCs. These receptors originate from a girl under 18 in good health and CMV-seropositive.

J is TRBJ2-7 and V is TRBV5-1; TRBD1 agrees at 7 bases. Trimming removed 0 bases from V and 6 bases from J; junction bases left unmatched: 9. The CDR3 extends over 15 amino acids. Germline V gives CDR1 SGHRS, CDR2 YFSETQ. The CDR3 nucleotides are TGCGCCAGCAGCTTGGAAGAAGGGGGCCCCGGCGAGCAGTACTTC. Protein sequence: CASSLEEGGPGEQYF.

This rearrangement joins TRBV7-9 to TRBJ1-3, with unresolved D. V lost 0 bases to trimming and J lost 0 bases, with 6 bases between them. Germline V gives CDR1 SEHNR, CDR2 FQNEAQ (reference sequence). The CDR3 has 15 residues. CDR3 bases: TGTGCCAGCAGCTTAGCAAGAGGCTCTGGAAACACCATATATTTT. Translated: CASSLARGSGNTIYF.

This clone was counted a few times. Compared with germline, one end of the junction differs, possibly owing to a read error. V and J are TRBV11-2 and TRBJ2-7; D is perhaps TRBD2 (7 bases). CDR3 length: 11 residues. Germline values: CDR1 SGHAT, CDR2 FQNNGV. Here the CDR3 reads CASSLGGGSDF. The CDR3 DNA reads TGTGCCAGCAGCTTAGGGGGGGGCTCGGACTTC.

This chain uses TRBV5-4 with TRBJ2-7, with D perhaps TRBD1 (6 bases). V gave up 4 bases and J gave up 0 bases, with 14 bases separating them. Germline CDR1 SGHNT, CDR2 YYREEE (reference sequence). The CDR3 runs 15 residues. The CDR3 DNA reads as TGTGCCAGCAGCAAAACAGGGTTCCCCTCCTACGAGCAGTACTTC. Amino acid sequence: CASSKTGFPSYEQYF. The full variable domain, its missing parts supplied by reference TRBV5-4 and TRBJ2-7, is ETGVTQSPTHLIKTRGQQVTLRCSSQSGHNTVSWYQQALGQGPQFIFQYYREEENGRGNFPPRFSGLQFPNYSSELNVNALELDDSALYLCASSKTGFPSYEQYFGPGTRLTVT.

Here the CDR3 DNA reads TGCGCCAGCAGTAGGGCCGGGAAAAACACCGGGGAGCTGTTTTTT. Amino acids: CASSRAGKNTGELFF. The chain couples TRBV5-1 to TRBJ2-2; tentatively, D is TRBD2 (5 bases). The CDR3 totals 15 residues. V lost 5 bases and J lost 2, with 13 bases in between. CDR1 and CDR2 (germline): SGHRS, YFSETQ.

The V and J genes are TRBV5-1 and TRBJ2-5; TRBD2 matches 11 bases. V lost 4 bases, J lost 4 bases, and 6 bases stayed unmatched. The CDR3 extends over 15 amino acids. CDR1 is SGHRS and CDR2 is YFSETQ in the germline V gene. CDR3 DNA sequence: TGCGCCAGCAGCCGTATACTAGCGGGGGCAGAGACCCAGTACTTC. As protein: CASSRILAGAETQYF.

The sample holds a few counts of this clone. The genes are TRBV9 and TRBJ2-3; TRBD1 matches 7 bases. This CDR3 spans 13 amino acids. The trim removed 6 bases at V and 5 bases at J, leaving 6 bases unmatched. CDR1 is SGDLS and CDR2 is YYNGEE in the germline V gene. The CDR3 loop is CASNPGGIDTQYF. The CDR3, as DNA: TGTGCCAGCAACCCAGGGGGTATAGATACGCAGTATTTT. The full variable domain, with the rest looked up from reference TRBV9 and TRBJ2-3, is DSGVTQTPKHLITATGQRVTLRCSPRSGDLSVYWYQQSLDQGLQFLIQYYNGEERAKGNILERFSAQQFPDLHSELNLSSLELGDSALYFCASNPGGIDTQYFGPGTRLTVL.

This chain joins TRBV27 and TRBJ2-7; 8 nucleotides align to TRBD1. This CDR3 has 14 amino acids. Germline V gives CDR1 MNHEY, CDR2 SMNVEV (reference sequence). V was pared by 4 bases and J by 2 bases, with 4 bases of the junction left unmatched. CDR3 sequence reads: CASSSWTGTYEQYF. DNA for the CDR3: TGTGCCAGCAGTTCGTGGACAGGGACCTACGAGCAGTACTTC.

The genes are TRBV10-3 and TRBJ2-2; 9 bases agree with TRBD2. Germline V gives CDR1 ENHRY, CDR2 SYGVKD. Trimming at V came to 2 bases and at J to 1 base, leaving 8 bases not matched to a gene. This CDR3 region has 18 residues. CDR3 amino acids: CAISEGIAGAKNTGELFF. The DNA for the CDR3 is TGTGCCATCAGTGAGGGCATAGCGGGGGCCAAGAACACCGGGGAGCTGTTTTTT.

This clone was seen only once. The genes are TRBV5-4 and TRBJ2-7, with D maybe TRBD2 (7 bases). The length of the CDR3 is 16 residues. CDR1 and CDR2 from the germline V gene are SGHNT and YYREEE (reference sequence). The V end lost 4 bases, the J end lost 0 bases, and 17 bases lay between the germline ends. The CDR3 DNA reads as TGTGCCAGCAGCCCGGGGGGCGGGGTGAGCTCCTACGAGCAGTACTTC. As protein: CASSPGGGVSSYEQYF.

V gene TRBV10-3 combines with J gene TRBJ2-1; no clear D gene. Per the germline V gene, CDR1 is ENHRY and CDR2 is SYGVKD. This CDR3 has 13 amino acids. V dropped 3 bases and J dropped 6 bases, with 9 bases sitting between them. The CDR3 region is CAISDRDTNEQFF. The CDR3 coding sequence is TGTGCCATCAGTGATAGAGACACCAATGAGCAGTTCTTC.

V usage is TRBV7-8 and J usage is TRBJ1-4; 8 positions agree with TRBD1. CDR1 is SGHVS, CDR2 FQNEAQ, per germline. V trimming: 5 bases; J trimming: 7 bases; junction bases outside the gene matches: 9. The CDR3 sequence is 15 residues long. The CDR3 here is CASSNRQGSTEKLFF. The CDR3 nucleotides read TGTGCCAGCAGCAACCGACAGGGGTCCACTGAAAAACTGTTTTTT.

The V gene is TRBV25-1, the J gene TRBJ1-2; TRBD1 aligns across 10 bases. This CDR3 is built from 12 residues. The trim removed 8 bases at V and 7 bases at J, leaving 4 bases unmatched. Germline CDR1 MGHDK, CDR2 SYGVNS. CDR3 nucleotides: TGTGCCAGCTCATGGACAGGGGGTGGCTACACCTTC. This sequence encodes CASSWTGGGYTF.

The rearrangement links TRBV6-5 to TRBJ1-1; the D is unclear. The length of the CDR3 is 11 residues. Trimming took off 5 bases at V and 6 bases at J, with 7 bases between the two ends. The V gene's germline CDR1 is MNHEY and CDR2 SVGAGI. The DNA of the CDR3 is TGTGCCAGCAGTGGCCCGCCTGAAGCTTTCTTT. Translation: CASSGPPEAFF.

This clone was counted once. The DNA of the CDR3 is TGCGCCAGCAGCTCGAGAGGTGGGACAGGGTCGAACACCGGGGAGCTGTTTTTT. This translates into CASSSRGGTGSNTGELFF. V gene TRBV5-1 combines with J gene TRBJ2-2; TRBD1 agrees at 9 bases. Germline V gives CDR1 SGHRS, CDR2 YFSETQ. CDR3 length equals 18 residues. With V trimmed by 3 bases and J by 0 bases, 9 bases remained unmatched.

V is TRBV5-6 and J is TRBJ2-7, with D possibly being TRBD1 (5 bases). V lost 4 bases and J 2 bases, leaving 13 bases between the germline ends. Germline loops: CDR1 SGHDT, CDR2 YYEEEE. The CDR3 runs 14 residues. CDR3 amino acids: CASSLTGTPYEQYF. DNA for the CDR3: TGTGCCAGCAGCCTTACAGGAACTCCCTACGAGCAGTACTTC.

The table lists this clone with a few counts. This chain links TRBV2 with TRBJ1-1; D remains ambiguous. Germline V CDR1 and CDR2: SNHLY, FYNNEI. The CDR3 is 12 residues long. The V gene lost 3 bases and the J gene lost 4 bases, with 6 bases spanning the gap. The CDR3 nucleotides are TGTGCCAGCAGTGACACAGCCACTGAAGCTTTCTTT. Residues: CASSDTATEAFF.

This clone has more than one count but fewer than ten. The chain joins TRBV7-2 to TRBJ2-3, with 7 bases aligning to TRBD1. The germline gives CDR1 SGHTA, CDR2 FQGNSA. The CDR3 consists of 14 residues. Trimming took 4 bases from V and 1 from J; bases not matched to a gene: 2. Written as DNA, the CDR3 is TGTGCCAGCAGCTCCGGACAGGGCACAGATACGCAGTATTTT. Protein sequence: CASSSGQGTDTQYF.

This chain uses TRBV5-6 with TRBJ1-6; TRBD1 aligns across 8 bases. V shed 2 bases, J shed 7 bases, and the junction held 11 bases outside the gene matches. Per the germline V gene, CDR1 is SGHDT and CDR2 is YYEEEE. This CDR3 has 17 residues. DNA for the CDR3: TGTGCCAGCAGCTTCTTGGACAGGGCAGCGGAGAATTCACCCCTCCACTTT. Translated: CASSFLDRAAENSPLHF.

The V and J genes are TRBV14 and TRBJ1-1; 9 nucleotides match TRBD1. Looked up from germline, CDR1 is SGHDN and CDR2 is FVKESK. J was trimmed by 6 bases and V by 3 bases; bases with no gene match: 5. The CDR3 has 14 residues. The CDR3 DNA is TGTGCCAGCAGCCAGCGACAGGGGGGGTCTGAAGCTTTCTTT. This encodes CASSQRQGGSEAFF.

The gene calls are TRBV9 and TRBJ2-3; D is possibly TRBD1 (6 bases). Germline V gene lookup returns CDR1 SGDLS and CDR2 YYNGEE. The CDR3 covers 15 residues. Trimming removed 6 bases at V and 0 bases at J, with 14 bases between. For the CDR3, the DNA is TGTGCCAGCAACGACAGGAGTAAAAGCACAGATACGCAGTATTTT. Its translation is CASNDRSKSTDTQYF.

The genes are TRBV5-6 and TRBJ1-5, with D hard to call. The V end was cut by 8 bases, the J end by 7 bases, with 13 bases between. CDR1 and CDR2 from the germline V gene are SGHDT and YYEEEE. This CDR3 spans 12 amino acids. The DNA of the CDR3 is TGTGCCAGTAGAGGTCGGGAACAGCCCCAGCATTTT. Translated, it gives CASRGREQPQHF.